These 23 T cell receptor beta chains were all obtained from the same sample, sequenced in a study of blood T cell repertoires in COVID-19. Measured with immunoSEQ multiplex PCR; TCRdb has only the in-frame clones, and not every one. The sample has over 150,000 clones, 87% seen once. Material for sequencing was peripheral blood. These receptors were taken from a woman between 55 and 75 years old who had recovered from COVID-19.

The chain is built from TRBV29-1 and TRBJ2-7; 9 bases fit TRBD1. The CDR3 covers 12 residues. Germline V gives CDR1 SQVTM, CDR2 ANQGSEA. Germline trimming cut 6 bases from V and 4 bases from J; bases unmatched to any gene: 4. The CDR3 DNA follows: TGCAGCGTAAGGGACAGGGTTTACGAGCAGTACTTC. It is translated as CSVRDRVYEQYF.

The genes are TRBV9 and TRBJ1-1; D ambiguous. Germline V gene sequence: CDR1 SGDLS, CDR2 YYNGEE. The CDR3 totals 12 residues. The V and J ends lost 4 bases and 4 bases respectively, with 8 bases between them. The CDR3 region is CASSPEGTEAFF. CDR3 bases: TGTGCCAGCAGCCCAGAGGGCACTGAAGCTTTCTTT.

The genes are TRBV19 and TRBJ1-5, with unresolved D. Trimming took 4 bases from V and 3 from J, leaving 7 bases between them. The CDR3 is 13 residues long. CDR1 and CDR2 from the germline V gene are LNHDA and SQIVND (reference sequence). CDR3 in amino acids: CASSKRNNQPQHF. Written as DNA, the CDR3 is TGTGCCAGTAGTAAGAGGAACAATCAGCCCCAGCATTTT.

This clone was detected once. The chain links TRBV4-2 to TRBJ1-6, with D hard to call. Trimming shortened V by 0 bases and J by 8 bases, and 14 bases separated the two germline ends. This CDR3 contains 16 residues. Germline V lookup: CDR1 LGHNA, CDR2 YNFKEQ. DNA for the CDR3: TGTGCCAGCAGCCAAGAGAACGCGGCCACACATTCACCCCTCCACTTT. Encoded protein: CASSQENAATHSPLHF.

The genes are TRBV27 and TRBJ2-5, with D possibly TRBD1 on 5 matching bases. Trimming shortened V by 7 bases and J by 6 bases, and 18 bases separated the two germline ends. CDR1 and CDR2 (germline): MNHEY, SMNVEV (reference sequence). There are 14 residues in the CDR3. CDR3 loop: CASTLTQGMKTQYF. CDR3 coding DNA: TGTGCCAGCACCCTAACGCAGGGTATGAAGACCCAGTACTTC.

The chain has TRBV28 and TRBJ2-5; D not resolved. V dropped 3 bases and J dropped 4 bases, with 6 bases sitting between them. Germline-derived CDR1 and CDR2 are MDHEN and SYDVKM. The CDR3 loop spans 12 amino acids. CDR3 coding DNA: TGTGCCAGCAGTTTGGTCGGAGAGACCCAGTACTTC. It codes for CASSLVGETQYF. The variable domain in full, completed from reference TRBV28 and TRBJ2-5, reads DVKVTQSSRYLVKRTGEKVFLECVQDMDHENMFWYRQDPGLGLRLIYFSYDVKMKEKGDIPEGYSVSREKKERFSLILESASTNQTSMYLCASSLVGETQYFGPGTRLLVL.

The chain couples TRBV18 to TRBJ2-3; the D gene is possibly TRBD2 (6 bases). V was cut by 2 bases and J by 3 bases, with 12 bases left in between. The V gene's germline CDR1 is KGHSH and CDR2 LQKENI. The CDR3 contains 15 residues. The CDR3 sequence: CASSPVWRGTDTQYF. CDR3 coding DNA: TGTGCCAGCTCACCAGTCTGGCGGGGTACAGATACGCAGTATTTT.

The gene calls are TRBV3-1 (or the pseudogene TRBV3-2) and TRBJ1-5, with 10 nucleotides matching TRBD1. Looked up from germline, CDR1 is LGHDT and CDR2 is YNNKEL (reference sequence). V shed 4 bases, J shed 1 base, and the junction held 1 base outside the gene matches. CDR3 length: 15 amino acids. This chain's CDR3 is CASSRGQGSNQPQHF. In nucleotides, the CDR3 is TGTGCCAGCAGCCGGGGACAGGGGAGCAATCAGCCCCAGCATTTT.

The genes are TRBV2 and TRBJ1-6, with D unclear. Germline values: CDR1 SNHLY, CDR2 FYNNEI. The CDR3 loop spans 14 amino acids. As DNA, the CDR3 is TGTGCGAGCCGGAGTAGCTCCTATAATTCACCCCTCCACTTT. This sequence encodes CASRSSSYNSPLHF.

The rearrangement joins TRBV3-1 (or the pseudogene TRBV3-2) to TRBJ1-2; tentative D call: TRBD1 (6 bases). Trimming removed 5 bases from V and 8 bases from J, with 21 bases in between. CDR3 size: 15 residues. The germline V gene encodes CDR1 LGHDT and CDR2 YNNKEL (reference sequence). CDR3 sequence (DNA): TGTGCCAGCAGCGGAGACGGGGGCAGGGAGGGCGGCTACACCTTC. Translation gives CASSGDGGREGGYTF.

This clone is a singleton in its sample. The chain carries TRBV28 and TRBJ2-5, with TRBD2 identical over 12 bases. The CDR3 is 17 amino acids. Losses at the gene ends were 5 bases for V and 5 bases for J; bases not matched to a gene: 12. Germline CDR1 reads MDHEN; CDR2 reads SYDVKM. The CDR3 nucleotides read TGTGCCAGCAGTGTTAGACTAGCGGGGGTACTTGGGGAGACCCAGTACTTC. It is translated as CASSVRLAGVLGETQYF.

The rearrangement links TRBV27 to TRBJ2-1, with 8 bases that match TRBD2. The CDR3 spans 18 residues. Trimming took 2 bases from V and 3 from J; bases not matched to a gene: 12. Germline V gene data show CDR1 as MNHEY and CDR2 as SMNVEV (reference sequence). The chain's CDR3 is CASSLLSPSGLGYNEQFF. The CDR3 bases are TGTGCCAGCAGTTTACTTTCCCCCTCGGGACTAGGCTACAATGAGCAGTTCTTC.

V is TRBV11-2 and J is TRBJ2-1; TRBD2 agrees at 10 bases. J was trimmed by 7 bases and V by 2 bases; bases with no gene match: 8. Looked up from germline, CDR1 is SGHAT and CDR2 is FQNNGV. There are 16 residues in the CDR3. The CDR3 reads CASSLNLAGAINEQFF. CDR3 in DNA: TGTGCCAGCAGCTTAAACCTAGCGGGGGCCATTAATGAGCAGTTCTTC.

The chain joins TRBV7-9 to TRBJ2-3; D not certain. V was trimmed by 1 base and J by 4 bases, leaving 12 bases between them. Germline V lookup: CDR1 SEHNR, CDR2 FQNEAQ (reference sequence). This CDR3 is built from 15 residues. CDR3 coding DNA: TGTGCCAGCAGCTTAGGGGCAGGTCCCCCAGATACGCAGTATTTT. Amino acids: CASSLGAGPPDTQYF.

The V gene is TRBV4-3, the J gene TRBJ2-3; possible D gene TRBD1, 6 bases. Germline assignment: CDR1 LGHNA and CDR2 YSLEER. Between the trimmed V and J ends, which lost 1 base and 2 bases, there was a span of 13 bases. CDR3 size: 16 residues. The CDR3: CASSQVVGALTDTQYF. CDR3 nucleotide sequence: TGCGCCAGCAGCCAAGTAGTGGGGGCCCTCACAGATACGCAGTATTTT.

This clone was recorded only once. The chain joins TRBV19 to TRBJ2-1, with 10 bases lining up with TRBD1. Trimming cost V 6 bases and J 9 bases; bases outside gene matches: 11. CDR3 size: 15 residues. Germline CDR1 LNHDA, CDR2 SQIVND (reference sequence). CDR3 sequence (DNA): TGTGCCAGTAGGGAGGGACAGGGGAGAAGCGGTGAGCAGTTCTTC. As protein: CASREGQGRSGEQFF. Together with reference TRBV19 and TRBJ2-1, the CDR3 gives the full variable domain: DGGITQSPKYLFRKEGQNVTLSCEQNLNHDAMYWYRQDPGQGLRLIYYSQIVNDFQKGDIAEGYSVSREKKESFPLTVTSAQKNPTAFYLCASREGQGRSGEQFFGPGTRLTVL.

The chain couples TRBV7-8 to TRBJ1-2; D possibly corresponds to TRBD1 (5 bases). V lost 5 bases, J lost 4 bases, and 17 bases lay in between. The length of the CDR3 is 15 residues. Per germline, CDR1 SGHVS and CDR2 FQNEAQ. CDR3 coding DNA: TGTGCCAGCAGCCCAATGGGGGGGTTGTCCTATGGCTACACCTTC. This gives the protein CASSPMGGLSYGYTF.

The chain recombines TRBV18 with TRBJ1-4, with D hard to call. CDR3 size: 14 residues. The V end was cut by 1 base, the J end by 7 bases, with 10 bases between. Germline V gives CDR1 KGHSH, CDR2 LQKENI. Written as DNA, the CDR3 is TGTGCCAGCTCACCACAGGAAGGGAGTGAAAAACTGTTTTTT. This translates into CASSPQEGSEKLFF.

CDR3 in DNA: TGTGCCACCAGTGACAGCAGGGGGAACTCCTACGAGCAGTACTTC. Encoded protein: CATSDSRGNSYEQYF. The V and J genes are TRBV24-1 and TRBJ2-7, with 7 bases lining up with TRBD1. The CDR3 is made up of 15 amino acids. V lost 4 bases to trimming and J lost 0 bases; unmatched junction nucleotides: 5. Germline loops: CDR1 KGHDR, CDR2 SFDVKD.

The chain couples TRBV2 to TRBJ2-7; 13 bases agree with TRBD2. V lost 5 bases to trimming and J lost 0 bases; unmatched junction nucleotides: 16. CDR3 length: 20 amino acids. From germline, CDR1 is SNHLY and CDR2 FYNNEI. The CDR3 bases are TGTGCCAGCAGTCCCCCACCCGGACTAGCGGGGGCCTTAAGCTCCTACGAGCAGTACTTC. It yields the protein CASSPPPGLAGALSSYEQYF.

The rearrangement uses TRBV11-3 and TRBJ2-5; the match to TRBD2 covers 14 bases. Germline CDR1 reads SGHNT; CDR2 reads YENEEA. Trimming at V came to 4 bases and at J to 3 bases, leaving 1 base not matched to a gene. CDR3 length equals 15 residues. The CDR3 loop reads CASSSGLAGEETQYF. For the CDR3, the DNA is TGTGCCAGCAGCTCGGGACTAGCGGGGGAAGAGACCCAGTACTTC.

This chain uses TRBV2 with TRBJ2-2; maybe TRBD1 (5 bases). CDR3 length: 17 amino acids. The V gene's germline CDR1 is SNHLY and CDR2 FYNNEI. Trimming removed 8 bases at V and 5 bases at J, with 24 bases between. In DNA form, the CDR3 reads TGTGCCAGCGCTTGGACCTACGTTGGACACGTTACCGGGGAGCTGTTTTTT. Its translation: CASAWTYVGHVTGELFF. Supplemented by reference TRBV2 and TRBJ2-2, the full variable domain reads EPEVTQTPSHQVTQMGQEVILRCVPISNHLYFYWYRQILGQKVEFLVSFYNNEISEKSEIFDDQFSVERPDGSNFTLKIRSTKLEDSAMYFCASAWTYVGHVTGELFFGEGSRLTVL.

The table lists this clone with a few counts. This sequence joins TRBV28 and TRBJ1-2; 10 bases are a match to TRBD1. The CDR3 runs 14 residues. V was pared by 0 bases and J by 8 bases, with 3 bases of the junction left unmatched. In germline, CDR1 is MDHEN, CDR2 SYDVKM. CDR3 nucleotides: TGTGCCAGCAGTTTATGGGGGACAGGGGAGGGCTACACCTTC. The encoded protein is CASSLWGTGEGYTF.